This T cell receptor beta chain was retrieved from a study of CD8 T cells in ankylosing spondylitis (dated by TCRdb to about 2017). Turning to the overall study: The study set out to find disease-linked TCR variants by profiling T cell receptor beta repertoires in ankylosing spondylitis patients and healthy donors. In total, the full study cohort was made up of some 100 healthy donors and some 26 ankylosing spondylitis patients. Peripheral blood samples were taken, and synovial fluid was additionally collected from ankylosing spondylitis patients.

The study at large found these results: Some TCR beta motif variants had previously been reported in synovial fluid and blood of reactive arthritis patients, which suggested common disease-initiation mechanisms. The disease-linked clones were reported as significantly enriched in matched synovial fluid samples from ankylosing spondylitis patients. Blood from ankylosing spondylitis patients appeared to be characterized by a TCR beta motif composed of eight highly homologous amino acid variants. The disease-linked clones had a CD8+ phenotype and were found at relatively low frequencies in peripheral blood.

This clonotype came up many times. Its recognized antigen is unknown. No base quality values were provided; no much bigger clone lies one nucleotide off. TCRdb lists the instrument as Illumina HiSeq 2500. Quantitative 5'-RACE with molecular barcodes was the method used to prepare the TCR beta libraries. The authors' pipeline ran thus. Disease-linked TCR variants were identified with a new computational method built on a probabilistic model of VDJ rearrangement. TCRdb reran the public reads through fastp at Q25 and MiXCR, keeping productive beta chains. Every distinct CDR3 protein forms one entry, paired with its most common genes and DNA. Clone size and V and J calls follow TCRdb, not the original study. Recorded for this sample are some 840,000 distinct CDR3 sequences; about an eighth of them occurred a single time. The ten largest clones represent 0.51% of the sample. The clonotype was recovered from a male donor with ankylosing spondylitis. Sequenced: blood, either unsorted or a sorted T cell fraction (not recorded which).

The CDR3: CASSLSLWRTEAFF. The DNA reads as follows: TGTGCCAGCAGCTTATCTTTGTGGAGAACTGAAGCTTTCTTT. The chain is made from TRBV5-5 and TRBJ1-1; the D gene is not confidently resolved. As encoded in the germline V gene (reference sequence), CDR1 is SGHKS while CDR2 is YYEKEE. At the junction V is shortened by 2 bases and J by 5 bases, with 13 bases in between. The CDR3, cysteine through phenylalanine, is 14 amino acids long. Only the CDR3 part of the read is kept: 42 bases, read in frame from the first base.